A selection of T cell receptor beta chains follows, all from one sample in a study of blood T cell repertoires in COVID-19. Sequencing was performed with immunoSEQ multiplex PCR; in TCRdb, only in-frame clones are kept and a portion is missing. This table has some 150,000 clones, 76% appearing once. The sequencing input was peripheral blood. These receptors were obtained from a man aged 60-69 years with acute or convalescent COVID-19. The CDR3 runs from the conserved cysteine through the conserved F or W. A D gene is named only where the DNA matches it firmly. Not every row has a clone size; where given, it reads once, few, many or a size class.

CDR3aa: CASSEGRWTGELFF; CDR3nt: TGTGCCAGCTCGGAGGGCCGGTGGACCGGGGAGCTGTTTTTT; d_gene: -; v_gene: TRBV28; j_gene: TRBJ2-2; abundance: -
CDR3aa: CASSGGRTGGMEQFF; CDR3nt: TGCGCCAGCAGTGGGGGTCGGACAGGAGGGATGGAGCAGTTCTTC; d_gene: -; v_gene: TRBV10-1; j_gene: TRBJ2-1; abundance: -
CDR3aa: CASSLEEGKLFF; CDR3nt: TGTGCCAGCAGCTTAGAGGAGGGAAAACTGTTTTTT; d_gene: -; v_gene: TRBV7-9; j_gene: TRBJ1-4; abundance: -
CDR3aa: CAWSFGGANEKLFF; CDR3nt: TGTGCCTGGAGCTTCGGGGGTGCTAATGAAAAACTGTTTTTT; d_gene: -; v_gene: TRBV30; j_gene: TRBJ1-4; abundance: -
CDR3aa: CASSFFADSYNEQFF; CDR3nt: TGTGCCAGCAGTTTCTTTGCGGACTCCTACAATGAGCAGTTCTTC; d_gene: -; v_gene: TRBV28; j_gene: TRBJ2-1; abundance: -
CDR3aa: CASRDRGTMGEKLFF; CDR3nt: TGTGCCAGCAGAGACAGGGGGACGATGGGTGAAAAACTGTTTTTT; d_gene: TRBD1; v_gene: TRBV2; j_gene: TRBJ1-4; abundance: -
CDR3aa: CASSQGGRLNNEQFF; CDR3nt: TGTGCCAGCAGTCAGGGGGGACGGCTAAACAATGAGCAGTTCTTC; d_gene: -; v_gene: TRBV2; j_gene: TRBJ2-1; abundance: -
CDR3aa: CAISSSGLASYNEQFF; CDR3nt: TGTGCCATCAGCAGCTCGGGACTAGCCTCCTACAATGAGCAGTTCTTC; d_gene: TRBD2; v_gene: TRBV10-3; j_gene: TRBJ2-1; abundance: -
CDR3aa: CASSQVGQGGYGYTF; CDR3nt: TGTGCCAGCAGCCAAGTGGGACAGGGGGGCTATGGCTACACCTTC; d_gene: TRBD1; v_gene: TRBV3-1/TRBV3-2; j_gene: TRBJ1-2; abundance: -
CDR3aa: CSARDGREQYF; CDR3nt: TGCAGTGCTAGAGATGGGCGCGAGCAGTACTTC; d_gene: -; v_gene: TRBV20-1; j_gene: TRBJ2-7; abundance: -
CDR3aa: CASSLGGARGNEQFF; CDR3nt: TGTGCCAGCAGTCTGGGGGGGGCTAGAGGGAATGAGCAGTTCTTC; d_gene: -; v_gene: TRBV7-2; j_gene: TRBJ2-1; abundance: -
CDR3aa: CSVEGLAGYNEQFF; CDR3nt: TGCAGCGTTGAGGGACTAGCGGGATACAATGAGCAGTTCTTC; d_gene: TRBD2; v_gene: TRBV29-1; j_gene: TRBJ2-1; abundance: -
CDR3aa: CASSPQGAPNQPQHF; CDR3nt: TGCGCCAGCAGCCCCCAGGGGGCCCCCAATCAGCCCCAGCATTTT; d_gene: TRBD1; v_gene: TRBV5-1; j_gene: TRBJ1-5; abundance: -
CDR3aa: CASSLTWDTQYF; CDR3nt: TGTGCCAGCAGTTTAACATGGGATACGCAGTATTTT; d_gene: -; v_gene: TRBV28; j_gene: TRBJ2-3; abundance: -
CDR3aa: CASSWTGVTEAFF; CDR3nt: TGTGCCAGCAGTTGGACAGGCGTCACTGAAGCTTTCTTT; d_gene: TRBD1; v_gene: TRBV6-2/TRBV6-3; j_gene: TRBJ1-1; abundance: many
CDR3aa: CASSELAGVQETQYF; CDR3nt: TGTGCCAGCAGTGAACTAGCGGGGGTCCAAGAGACCCAGTACTTC; d_gene: TRBD2; v_gene: TRBV6-1; j_gene: TRBJ2-5; abundance: once
CDR3aa: CASSDIWASGKDTQYF; CDR3nt: TGCGCCAGCAGTGATATTTGGGCTAGCGGGAAGGATACGCAGTATTTT; d_gene: TRBD2; v_gene: TRBV10-1; j_gene: TRBJ2-3; abundance: -
CDR3aa: CASSFFFTGAAGDTQYF; CDR3nt: TGTGCCAGCAGTTTTTTCTTTACAGGGGCCGCTGGAGATACGCAGTATTTT; d_gene: TRBD1; v_gene: TRBV27; j_gene: TRBJ2-3; abundance: -
CDR3aa: CASSVGLAVNTGELFF; CDR3nt: TGTGCCAGCAGCGTAGGACTAGCGGTTAACACCGGGGAGCTGTTTTTT; d_gene: TRBD2; v_gene: TRBV9; j_gene: TRBJ2-2; abundance: -
CDR3aa: CASWVLRGNYGYTF; CDR3nt: TGTGCCAGCTGGGTTCTCAGGGGGAACTATGGCTACACCTTC; d_gene: TRBD1; v_gene: TRBV2; j_gene: TRBJ1-2; abundance: -
CDR3aa: CASSYLSTGGEYEQYF; CDR3nt: TGTGCCAGCAGTTACCTCTCCACGGGAGGGGAATACGAGCAGTACTTC; d_gene: TRBD2; v_gene: TRBV6-5; j_gene: TRBJ2-7; abundance: -
CDR3aa: CASSTGQGPTDTQYF; CDR3nt: TGCGCCAGCAGCACCGGACAGGGCCCCACAGATACGCAGTATTTT; d_gene: TRBD1; v_gene: TRBV5-1; j_gene: TRBJ2-3; abundance: -
CDR3aa: CASSFLGPNTEAFF; CDR3nt: TGTGCCAGCAGTTTTTTGGGCCCGAACACTGAAGCTTTCTTT; d_gene: -; v_gene: TRBV27; j_gene: TRBJ1-1; abundance: -
CDR3aa: CASSEGSYGYGYTF; CDR3nt: TGTGCCAGCAGTGAAGGTTCCTACGGCTATGGCTACACCTTC; d_gene: -; v_gene: TRBV2; j_gene: TRBJ1-2; abundance: few
CDR3aa: CASSGGHLYEQYF; CDR3nt: TGTGCCAGCAGCGGGGGACATCTTTACGAGCAGTACTTC; d_gene: -; v_gene: TRBV5-5; j_gene: TRBJ2-7; abundance: -
CDR3aa: CASSSGGTVPSGANVLTF; CDR3nt: TGTGCCAGCAGCTCCGGCGGGACAGTTCCCTCTGGGGCCAACGTCCTGACTTTC; d_gene: -; v_gene: TRBV12-1; j_gene: TRBJ2-6; abundance: -
CDR3aa: CASGYRGMNTEAFF; CDR3nt: TGTGCCAGCGGGTACAGGGGAATGAACACTGAAGCTTTCTTT; d_gene: TRBD1; v_gene: TRBV6-5; j_gene: TRBJ1-1; abundance: many
CDR3aa: CASSPRGALAGTDTQYF; CDR3nt: TGTGCCAGCAGTCCTAGGGGGGCACTAGCGGGAACAGATACGCAGTATTTT; d_gene: TRBD2; v_gene: TRBV27; j_gene: TRBJ2-3; abundance: once
CDR3aa: CASSEGTGVPYEQYF; CDR3nt: TGTGCCAGCAGTGAAGGGACAGGGGTCCCCTACGAGCAGTACTTC; d_gene: TRBD1; v_gene: TRBV6-1; j_gene: TRBJ2-7; abundance: -
CDR3aa: CASRDGGPGELFF; CDR3nt: TGTGCCAGCAGGGACGGGGGGCCCGGGGAGCTGTTTTTT; d_gene: -; v_gene: TRBV6-5; j_gene: TRBJ2-2; abundance: -
CDR3aa: CASSLFGTGFNEQYF; CDR3nt: TGTGCCAGCAGCTTATTCGGGACAGGGTTCAACGAGCAGTACTTC; d_gene: TRBD1; v_gene: TRBV5-6; j_gene: TRBJ2-7; abundance: -
CDR3aa: CASRDRPSYEQYF; CDR3nt: TGTGCCAGCAGGGACAGGCCTTCCTACGAGCAGTACTTC; d_gene: TRBD1; v_gene: TRBV6-5; j_gene: TRBJ2-7; abundance: -
CDR3aa: CASSLMSGNLGEQYF; CDR3nt: TGTGCCAGCAGCTTGATGAGCGGGAACTTAGGCGAGCAGTACTTC; d_gene: TRBD2; v_gene: TRBV5-4; j_gene: TRBJ2-7; abundance: many
CDR3aa: CASSLVASGQETQYF; CDR3nt: TGTGCCAGCAGCTTAGTGGCTAGCGGACAAGAGACCCAGTACTTC; d_gene: TRBD2; v_gene: TRBV7-9; j_gene: TRBJ2-5; abundance: few
CDR3aa: CASRPTGNEQFF; CDR3nt: TGTGCCAGCAGGCCGACAGGGAATGAGCAGTTCTTC; d_gene: TRBD1; v_gene: TRBV12-3/TRBV12-4; j_gene: TRBJ2-1; abundance: -
CDR3aa: CASNRQQQETQYF; CDR3nt: TGTGCCAGCAACCGACAGCAACAAGAGACCCAGTACTTC; d_gene: -; v_gene: TRBV12-3/TRBV12-4; j_gene: TRBJ2-5; abundance: -
CDR3aa: CASSRASGYNEQFF; CDR3nt: TGTGCCAGCAGTAGGGCTAGCGGATACAATGAGCAGTTCTTC; d_gene: TRBD2; v_gene: TRBV6-5; j_gene: TRBJ2-1; abundance: -
CDR3aa: CASRPTGEETQYF; CDR3nt: TGTGCCAGCAGGCCAACTGGAGAAGAGACCCAGTACTTC; d_gene: -; v_gene: TRBV7-9; j_gene: TRBJ2-5; abundance: few
CDR3aa: CASSLRGHNEQFF; CDR3nt: TGTGCCAGCAGCTTACGAGGGCACAATGAGCAGTTCTTC; d_gene: -; v_gene: TRBV13; j_gene: TRBJ2-1; abundance: few
CDR3aa: CASSYHRDMGPQHF; CDR3nt: TGTGCCAGCAGTTACCATCGGGACATGGGGCCCCAGCATTTT; d_gene: -; v_gene: TRBV6-2/TRBV6-3; j_gene: TRBJ1-5; abundance: few
CDR3aa: CASSSGQLYGYTF; CDR3nt: TGTGCCAGCAGCTCCGGACAGCTCTATGGCTACACCTTC; d_gene: -; v_gene: TRBV5-6; j_gene: TRBJ1-2; abundance: few
CDR3aa: CASSPFGKESNQPQHF; CDR3nt: TGTGCCAGCTCACCGTTCGGGAAGGAGAGCAATCAGCCCCAGCATTTT; d_gene: -; v_gene: TRBV18; j_gene: TRBJ1-5; abundance: once
CDR3aa: CASTHRFMTGGKNIQYF; CDR3nt: TGTGCCAGTACTCATCGTTTTATGACAGGGGGAAAAAACATTCAGTACTTC; d_gene: TRBD1; v_gene: TRBV19; j_gene: TRBJ2-4; abundance: -
CDR3aa: CASSHLRTAGNEKLFF; CDR3nt: TGTGCCAGCAGCCACCTTAGGACAGCCGGGAATGAAAAACTGTTTTTT; d_gene: -; v_gene: TRBV14; j_gene: TRBJ1-4; abundance: -
CDR3aa: CASSSHRVYEQYF; CDR3nt: TGTGCCAGCAGTTCCCACAGGGTCTACGAGCAGTACTTC; d_gene: -; v_gene: TRBV6-5; j_gene: TRBJ2-7; abundance: -
CDR3aa: CASTNWGGGVTEAFF; CDR3nt: TGTGCCAGTACAAACTGGGGAGGGGGTGTCACTGAAGCTTTCTTT; d_gene: -; v_gene: TRBV28; j_gene: TRBJ1-1; abundance: -
CDR3aa: CASGLAEGEQYF; CDR3nt: TGTGCCAGCGGACTAGCGGAGGGCGAGCAGTACTTC; d_gene: TRBD2; v_gene: TRBV19; j_gene: TRBJ2-7; abundance: -
CDR3aa: CASSQERGEISGANVLTF; CDR3nt: TGTGCCAGCAGCCAAGAGCGGGGGGAGATCTCTGGGGCCAACGTCCTGACTTTC; d_gene: TRBD2; v_gene: TRBV3-1/TRBV3-2; j_gene: TRBJ2-6; abundance: few
CDR3aa: CASSTGTAYEQYF; CDR3nt: TGTGCCAGCAGCACCGGGACAGCCTACGAGCAGTACTTC; d_gene: TRBD1; v_gene: TRBV11-2; j_gene: TRBJ2-7; abundance: -
CDR3aa: CASGSSGVEAFF; CDR3nt: TGTGCCAGCGGGTCTTCGGGGGTTGAAGCTTTCTTT; d_gene: -; v_gene: TRBV28; j_gene: TRBJ1-1; abundance: -
CDR3aa: CASGESVESPLHF; CDR3nt: TGTGCCAGCGGTGAAAGCGTGGAATCACCCCTCCACTTT; d_gene: -; v_gene: TRBV6-1; j_gene: TRBJ1-6; abundance: -
CDR3aa: CAWSYGQGGEKLFF; CDR3nt: TGTGCCTGGAGTTATGGACAGGGAGGGGAAAAACTGTTTTTT; d_gene: TRBD1; v_gene: TRBV30; j_gene: TRBJ1-4; abundance: -
CDR3aa: CARTGFWYSPLHF; CDR3nt: TGTGCCCGAACAGGGTTCTGGTATTCACCCCTCCACTTT; d_gene: -; v_gene: TRBV21-1; j_gene: TRBJ1-6; abundance: -